One sample yielded the 10 T cell receptor beta chains listed below, sequenced in a study of cytomegalovirus exposure and HLA in healthy donors. The PCR had 60 Vbeta and 13 Jbeta primers. Data came from immunoSEQ multiplex PCR; TCRdb stores just in-frame clones and leaves some out. The sample shows about 130,000 clones, around three quarters of them seen only once. Sequencing was performed on PBMCs. The receptors were sampled from a woman in her fifties or sixties in good health and CMV-seronegative.

The chain has TRBV5-1 and TRBJ2-5; D gene ambiguous. The J call is doubtful: the DNA matches TRBJ2-7 better. Germline CDR1 and CDR2: SGHRS and YFSETQ. There are 13 residues in the CDR3. The DNA of the CDR3 is TGCGCCAGCAGCACTGGGCCTTCCTACGAGCAGTACTTC. Encoded protein: CASSTGPSYEQYF.

This chain connects TRBV7-2 to TRBJ1-1, with 8 bases fitting TRBD1. V shed 1 base and J 4 bases; nucleotides not matched to a gene: 8. CDR1 and CDR2 (germline): SGHTA, FQGNSA. This CDR3 has 16 amino acids. Here the CDR3 DNA reads TGTGCCAGCAGCTTAGGGGCAGGGGGCGCCGGCACTGAAGCTTTCTTT. Amino acid sequence: CASSLGAGGAGTEAFF.

The chain carries TRBV4-1 and TRBJ1-5, with unresolved D. Germline V gives CDR1 MGHRA, CDR2 YSYEKL. The CDR3 loop spans 17 amino acids. V was pared by 4 bases and J by 2 bases, with 18 bases between. The DNA of the CDR3 is TGCGCCAGCAGCCGACTACAGCTGGGCTTTGGCAATCAGCCCCAGCATTTT. Translation gives CASSRLQLGFGNQPQHF.

The chain links TRBV30 to TRBJ1-3; no reliable D call. The CDR3 totals 13 residues. V was shortened by 2 bases and J by 0 bases, with 5 bases between the two germline ends. Germline V CDR1 and CDR2: GTSNPN, SVGIG (reference sequence). The CDR3 sequence is CAWSSYSGNTIYF. The CDR3 DNA is TGTGCCTGGAGTTCTTACTCTGGAAACACCATATATTTT.

This clone was counted between two and nine times. The rearrangement joins TRBV6-6 to TRBJ2-7; D perhaps matches TRBD1 (6 bases). V shed 10 bases and J shed 0 bases, with 13 bases lying between them. The germline V gene has CDR1 MNHNY and CDR2 SVGAGI (reference sequence). The CDR3 is 13 residues long. CDR3 in amino acids: CATQSGASYEQYV. CDR3 nucleotide sequence: TGTGCCACCCAGTCAGGGGCCTCCTACGAGCAGTACGTC.

The chain uses TRBV15 and TRBJ1-2; 7 bases are shared with TRBD1. The CDR3 contains 13 residues. The V gene's germline CDR1 is LNHNV and CDR2 YYDKDF (reference sequence). V was pared by 2 bases and J by 4 bases, with 1 base of the junction left unmatched. The CDR3 DNA is TGTGCCACCAGCAGACGGACAGGCTATGGCTACACCTTC. Amino acids: CATSRRTGYGYTF.

The genes are TRBV4-2 and TRBJ2-2, with D perhaps TRBD2 (6 bases). CDR3 size: 13 residues. CDR1 and CDR2 (germline): LGHNA, YNFKEQ. V was cut by 1 base and J by 8 bases, with 8 bases left in between. CDR3 in DNA: TGTGCCAGCAGCCAAGCGGGGGATGGGGAGCTGTTTTTT. Amino acid sequence: CASSQAGDGELFF.

A few counts support this clone. The genes are TRBV27 and TRBJ1-1; D is possibly TRBD1 (6 bases). Germline V gene sequence: CDR1 MNHEY, CDR2 SMNVEV (reference sequence). The CDR3 extends over 15 amino acids. V was pared by 4 bases and J by 0 bases, with 12 bases between. DNA for the CDR3: TGTGCCAGCAGTTCTCGGACAGAGATGAACACTGAAGCTTTCTTT. Protein: CASSSRTEMNTEAFF.

This chain links TRBV15 with TRBJ1-4; D might be TRBD1 (6 bases). The germline V gene encodes CDR1 LNHNV and CDR2 YYDKDF (reference sequence). The CDR3 length is 15 residues. The V end lost 0 bases, the J end lost 4 bases, and 9 bases lay between the germline ends. CDR3 DNA sequence: TGTGCCACCAGCAGAGAGAGGGGGGGTAATGAAAAACTGTTTTTT. Its protein is CATSRERGGNEKLFF.

The chain links TRBV9 to TRBJ2-3, with 10 bases identical to TRBD2. V was clipped by 5 bases and J by 6 bases; unmatched bases: 9. Germline CDR1 reads SGDLS; CDR2 reads YYNGEE. The CDR3 loop spans 15 amino acids. The CDR3 bases are TGTGCCAGCAGGGGGGTCGGGACTAGCGATGATACGCAGTATTTT. Translated: CASRGVGTSDDTQYF.